These 20 T cell receptor beta chains share one sample of origin, sequenced in a study of cytomegalovirus exposure and HLA in healthy donors. PCR amplification relied on 60 Vbeta primers (plus 13 Jbeta primers). Some clones are missing from TCRdb's copy, which holds only in-frame ones; the method was immunoSEQ multiplex PCR. This sample carries around 200,000 clones, 74% of them seen once, and the ten largest clones take 3.1%. The sequenced sample was PBMCs. These receptors originate from a woman aged 30 to 39 in good health and CMV-seropositive.

V usage is TRBV18 and J usage is TRBJ2-1; TRBD2 agrees at 16 bases. Unmatched junction bases numbered 7, after V lost 3 bases and J lost 8 bases. There are 17 residues in the CDR3. CDR1 is KGHSH, CDR2 LQKENI, per germline. The CDR3 DNA reads TGTGCCAGCTCACCGCGGGGACTAGCGGGAGGGCAGGATGAGCAGTTCTTC. Residues: CASSPRGLAGGQDEQFF.

The gene calls are TRBV28 and TRBJ1-5; D possibly corresponds to TRBD1 (5 bases). This CDR3 has 15 residues. Trimming stripped 7 bases from V and 4 bases from J, with 17 bases between. Germline V gene sequence: CDR1 MDHEN, CDR2 SYDVKM. CDR3 sequence: CASTSPRGANQPQHF. The CDR3 DNA is TGTGCCAGCACCTCACCTCGCGGGGCAAATCAGCCCCAGCATTTT.

The rearrangement uses TRBV9 and TRBJ1-2; D perhaps matches TRBD1 (5 bases). Deletions cut 6 bases from V and 2 bases from J, with 17 bases between. CDR3 size: 15 residues. The V gene's germline CDR1 is SGDLS and CDR2 YYNGEE. CDR3 sequence (DNA): TGTGCCAGCACCGCTGCGGGGGGAGAAAACTATGGCTACACCTTC. Residues: CASTAAGGENYGYTF. Together with reference TRBV9 and TRBJ1-2, the CDR3 gives the full variable domain: DSGVTQTPKHLITATGQRVTLRCSPRSGDLSVYWYQQSLDQGLQFLIQYYNGEERAKGNILERFSAQQFPDLHSELNLSSLELGDSALYFCASTAAGGENYGYTFGSGTRLTVV.

The chain has TRBV7-2 and TRBJ2-5, with TRBD2 identical over 10 bases. Trimming cost V 5 bases and J 2 bases; bases outside gene matches: 5. Germline assignment: CDR1 SGHTA and CDR2 FQGNSA. The CDR3 contains 15 residues. This chain's CDR3 is CASSPSGRVQETQYF. CDR3 nucleotide sequence: TGTGCCAGCAGCCCCAGCGGGAGGGTTCAAGAGACCCAGTACTTC.

The chain has TRBV5-4 and TRBJ2-7; TRBD2 matches at 9 bases. This CDR3 has 14 residues. The V gene's germline CDR1 is SGHNT and CDR2 YYREEE (reference sequence). After removal of 4 bases from V and 3 bases from J, the junction contained 5 bases not matched to a gene. CDR3 loop: CASSTGTSLYEQYF. The CDR3 bases are TGTGCCAGCAGCACCGGGACTAGCCTCTACGAGCAGTACTTC.

The chain has TRBV7-9 and TRBJ2-7, with D tentatively TRBD2 (5 bases). This CDR3 has 13 residues. From germline, CDR1 is SEHNR and CDR2 FQNEAQ (reference sequence). Trimming took off 5 bases at V and 7 bases at J, with 15 bases between the two ends. CDR3 sequence (DNA): TGTGCCAGCAGCCCCAGCGGCTTCGTTGAGCAGTACTTC. Translating gives CASSPSGFVEQYF.

CDR3 coding DNA: TGTGCCAGCAGTTCAGCGGGACTAACATTCGTATACGAGCAGTACTTC. It yields the protein CASSSAGLTFVYEQYF. V usage is TRBV27 and J usage is TRBJ2-5; TRBD2 aligns across 7 bases. The J call is in doubt because the DNA end fits TRBJ2-7 better. The CDR3 has 16 residues. The germline V gene encodes CDR1 MNHEY and CDR2 SMNVEV (reference sequence).

V is TRBV25-1 and J is TRBJ2-2; possible D gene TRBD1, 7 bases. The V end lost 5 bases, the J end lost 5 bases, and 15 bases lay between the germline ends. Germline V gene sequence: CDR1 MGHDK, CDR2 SYGVNS. The CDR3 runs 15 residues. CDR3 protein: CASSRETGHTGELFF. The CDR3 DNA follows: TGTGCCAGCAGTCGGGAGACAGGGCATACCGGGGAGCTGTTTTTT.

This clone was counted between two and nine times. V is TRBV4-2 and J is TRBJ2-7; TRBD1 agrees at 7 bases. This CDR3 has 17 residues. Trimming at V came to 0 bases and at J to 0 bases, leaving 8 bases not matched to a gene. Per the germline V gene, CDR1 is LGHNA and CDR2 is YNFKEQ. The CDR3 spells CASSQDGGGDSSYEQYF. CDR3 nucleotides: TGTGCCAGCAGCCAAGATGGGGGTGGGGACAGCTCCTACGAGCAGTACTTC.

This sequence joins TRBV28 and TRBJ2-7, with 12 bases aligning to TRBD2. The length of the CDR3 is 15 residues. The ends lost 2 bases at V and 7 bases at J; junction bases unmatched: 6. The V gene's germline CDR1 is MDHEN and CDR2 SYDVKM. CDR3: CASSLGASGRGEQYF. DNA for the CDR3: TGTGCCAGCAGTTTAGGAGCTAGCGGGAGGGGAGAGCAGTACTTC.

V usage is TRBV21-1 and J usage is TRBJ2-1; TRBD1, the table's D call, lacks a check against the DNA. TRBV21-1 is tagged as a pseudogene. The CDR3 contains 19 residues. The CDR3 region is CASSKVRAGGRLTGNEQFF. The DNA for the CDR3 is TGTGCCAGCAGCAAAGTAAGGGCAGGGGGGCGTCTTACAGGGAATGAGCAGTTCTTC.

This chain links TRBV18 with TRBJ2-1; D is perhaps TRBD2 (5 bases). Per the germline V gene, CDR1 is KGHSH and CDR2 is LQKENI. V was trimmed by 1 base and J by 7 bases, leaving 11 bases between them. The CDR3 extends over 14 amino acids. CDR3 sequence reads: CASSPRESWNEQFF. The CDR3 DNA is TGTGCCAGCTCACCACGGGAGTCTTGGAATGAGCAGTTCTTC. The full variable domain, completed using reference TRBV18 and TRBJ2-1, is NAGVMQNPRHLVRRRGQEARLRCSPMKGHSHVYWYRQLPEEGLKFMVYLQKENIIDESGMPKERFSAEFPKEGPSILRIQQVVRGDSAAYFCASSPRESWNEQFFGPGTRLTVL.

The chain combines TRBV27 with TRBJ2-7; D possibly corresponds to TRBD2 (6 bases). The germline CDR1 and CDR2 sequences are MNHEY and SMNVEV (reference sequence). The CDR3 extends over 15 amino acids. Trimming stripped 5 bases from V and 3 bases from J, with 17 bases between. The CDR3: CASSTAGSSVYEQYF. The CDR3 DNA sequence: TGTGCCAGCAGTACGGCGGGGTCATCGGTCTACGAGCAGTACTTC.

V gene TRBV7-9 combines with J gene TRBJ2-7; 11 bases are shared with TRBD2. Per germline, CDR1 SEHNR and CDR2 FQNEAQ (reference sequence). This CDR3 has 14 amino acids. V trimming: 5 bases; J trimming: 3 bases; junction bases outside the gene matches: 3. The DNA of the CDR3 is TGTGCCAGCAGCGGACTAGCGGGTTTCTACGAGCAGTACTTC. Translation gives CASSGLAGFYEQYF.

The chain is built from TRBV5-1 and TRBJ1-2; D is ambiguous. The V gene's germline CDR1 is SGHRS and CDR2 YFSETQ. Deletions cut 4 bases from V and 4 bases from J, with 11 bases between. The CDR3 runs 13 residues. The DNA of the CDR3 is TGCGCCAGCAGCCCAAATATCGGCTATGGCTACACCTTC. Its protein is CASSPNIGYGYTF.

Concerning this clone: At one end, the junction sequence differs from germline, possibly due to a read error. This chain uses TRBV6-5 with TRBJ2-3; the match to TRBD1 covers 8 bases. Germline values: CDR1 MNHEY, CDR2 SVGAGI. This CDR3 is built from 14 residues. CDR3 DNA: TGTGCCAGCAGTTATGGACAGGGCACAGGTACGCAGTATTTT. Amino acid sequence: CASSYGQGTGTQYF.

The V call is TRBV2, the J call TRBJ2-5, with 9 bases aligning to TRBD2. The J call could be wrong; TRBJ2-7 is a better fit for the DNA end. Germline CDR1 is SNHLY and CDR2 is FYNNEI. The CDR3 totals 14 residues. This chain's CDR3 is CASRDSGRGGEQYF. As DNA, the CDR3 is TGTGCCAGCAGGGATAGCGGGAGAGGAGGCGAGCAGTACTTC.

The chain has TRBV19 and TRBJ1-3; 7 bases agree with TRBD2. The J call may be wrong; the DNA end is better matched by TRBJ2-2. Looked up from germline, CDR1 is LNHDA and CDR2 is SQIVND (reference sequence). This CDR3 has 14 amino acids. DNA for the CDR3: TGTGCCAGTAGCCTACTAGCGCTCACCGGGGAGCTGTTTTTT. This codes for CASSLLALTGELFF.

The gene calls are TRBV4-2 and TRBJ2-1, with D unresolved. The CDR3 consists of 13 residues. CDR1 and CDR2 (germline): LGHNA, YNFKEQ. V was clipped by 1 base and J by 4 bases, with 5 bases between them. Here the CDR3 reads CASSQVGYNEQFF. DNA for the CDR3: TGTGCCAGCAGCCAAGTCGGGTACAATGAGCAGTTCTTC.

This clone was detected once. This chain connects TRBV13 to TRBJ2-7; 8 bases are a match to TRBD2. With 4 bases clipped from V and 3 bases from J, the junction kept 8 bases outside the gene matches. The CDR3 sequence is 15 residues long. In germline, CDR1 is PRHDT, CDR2 FYEKMQ (reference sequence). The CDR3 reads CASSSLPGGNYEQYF. In nucleotides, the CDR3 is TGTGCCAGCAGCTCCCTCCCGGGGGGGAACTACGAGCAGTACTTC.